This TCR beta chain was retrieved from a study of T cells after yellow fever vaccination. Findings and limits, study-wide: Faster peaking, at day 5 versus 15, marked a secondary response that was weaker. Researchers noted that a small share of clonotypes showed up in both CD4 and CD8 compartments.

The CDR3 has 15 amino acids. CDR1 and CDR2 (germline): DFQATT, SNEGSKA (reference sequence). V lost 1 base to trimming and J lost 5 bases; unmatched junction nucleotides: 11. This clonotype was counted a few times. Its target is unknown. UMIs and a universal primer site were added when TCR cDNA was made by 5'RACE template switching. TCRdb re-called the 5' RACE reads through MiXCR, storing one row per CDR3 protein. The table records 300,000 to 350,000 distinct CDR3 sequences, roughly 8.3% of them present only once. The sequencing here drew on PBMCs, taken more than 35 days after the first yellow fever vaccination. This sequence originates from a man between 18 and 29 years old who received the YFV17D yellow fever vaccine. The chain is built from TRBV20-1 and TRBJ2-7; 7 nucleotides match TRBD1. CDR3 sequence: CSARGRRAGQDEQYF. DNA for the CDR3: TGCAGTGCTAGAGGCCGTCGGGCAGGACAGGACGAGCAGTACTTC.